These 13 T cell receptor beta chains share one sample of origin, sequenced in a study of shared clonotypes between healthy human individuals. Libraries were prepared by immunoSEQ multiplex PCR; TCRdb keeps only in-frame clonotypes and omits some of them. The sample carries roughly 1,000,000 clones, around 78% recorded once. Sequenced: memory CD4+ T cells from PBMCs. This sample's subset: CD45RA-negative fraction. The receptors shown here come from a man younger than 35 in good health. Some clones in this sample may be carry-over from other donors' samples.

The chain joins TRBV30 to TRBJ1-2; a weak D match, TRBD1 (6 bases). CDR3 size: 12 residues. V shed 2 bases and J shed 2 bases, with 6 bases lying between them. The germline V gene encodes CDR1 GTSNPN and CDR2 SVGIG (reference sequence). The CDR3 loop is CAWSQGNYGYTF. The DNA for the CDR3 is TGTGCCTGGAGTCAGGGGAACTATGGCTACACCTTC.

CDR3 sequence (DNA): TGTGCCAGCAGTTTAATGTATTATGGCTACACCTTC. Translated: CASSLMYYGYTF. The V gene is TRBV28, the J gene TRBJ1-2, with D unclear. The CDR3 has 12 residues. Germline CDR1 MDHEN, CDR2 SYDVKM. The ends were cut back, 2 bases at V and 5 bases at J, with 6 bases in the middle.

The chain carries TRBV7-3 and TRBJ2-1; perhaps D is TRBD1 or TRBD2 (5 bases each). V lost 0 bases, J lost 9 bases, and 15 bases lay in between. The CDR3 spans 15 residues. Per the germline V gene, CDR1 is SGHTA and CDR2 is FQGTGA. DNA for the CDR3: TGTGCCAGCAGCTTAACCGGGACCCAAAGGGGTGAGCAGTTCTTC. This gives the protein CASSLTGTQRGEQFF.

The CDR3 bases are TGTGCCAGCAGCCTAGTCTCGGAGACCCAGTACTTC. Translated, it gives CASSLVSETQYF. The V and J genes are TRBV6-5 and TRBJ2-5; D call uncertain. The germline V gene encodes CDR1 MNHEY and CDR2 SVGAGI. The CDR3 has 12 residues. Between the trimmed V and J ends, which lost 6 bases and 5 bases, there was a span of 10 bases.

This clone was detected only once. The genes are TRBV9 and TRBJ2-3; D is uncertain. Trimming removed 4 bases at V and 4 bases at J, with 10 bases between. Germline V CDR1 and CDR2: SGDLS, YYNGEE. CDR3 length: 13 amino acids. The DNA of the CDR3 is TGTGCCAGCAGCCCGTCCGGGCCAGATACGCAGTATTTT. It translates to CASSPSGPDTQYF.

CDR3 loop: CASSIGGTVGETQYF. For the CDR3, the DNA is TGTGCCAGTAGTATTGGGGGGACCGTCGGAGAGACCCAGTACTTC. The J gene is TRBJ2-5, the V gene TRBV19; D perhaps matches TRBD2 (6 bases). V gave up 3 bases and J gave up 4 bases, with 15 bases separating them. The CDR3 spans 15 residues. Germline values: CDR1 LNHDA, CDR2 SQIVND (reference sequence).

The chain recombines TRBV6-1 with TRBJ1-2, with 7 bases matching TRBD1. The CDR3 is 12 amino acids. The trim removed 4 bases at V and 7 bases at J, leaving 3 bases unmatched. In germline, CDR1 is MNHNS, CDR2 SASEGT. As DNA, the CDR3 is TGTGCCAGCAGTGCAGGGGGTACTGGCTACACCTTC. Protein: CASSAGGTGYTF.

This clone was seen just once. This chain connects TRBV2 to TRBJ2-7; 7 bases match TRBD1. The CDR3 covers 13 residues. CDR1 SNHLY and CDR2 FYNNEI come from the germline V gene. The ends lost 6 bases at V and 0 bases at J; junction bases unmatched: 2. The CDR3 sequence is CASSRGTSYEQYF. The CDR3, as DNA: TGTGCCAGCAGCAGGGGGACCTCCTACGAGCAGTACTTC. Based on the CDR3 plus reference TRBV2 and TRBJ2-7, the full variable domain is EPEVTQTPSHQVTQMGQEVILRCVPISNHLYFYWYRQILGQKVEFLVSFYNNEISEKSEIFDDQFSVERPDGSNFTLKIRSTKLEDSAMYFCASSRGTSYEQYFGPGTRLTVT.

The chain combines TRBV2 with TRBJ2-7; 7 bases map to TRBD2. The CDR3 length is 15 residues. Unmatched junction bases numbered 10, after V lost 8 bases and J lost 0 bases. Germline V gene data show CDR1 as SNHLY and CDR2 as FYNNEI. CDR3 in amino acids: CASVAGTQSSYEQYF. The CDR3 DNA reads as TGTGCCAGCGTAGCGGGCACACAGAGCTCCTACGAGCAGTACTTC.

The gene calls are TRBV7-2 and TRBJ1-5; 8 positions match TRBD1. The germline V gene has CDR1 SGHTA and CDR2 FQGNSA. The CDR3 runs 16 residues. The V and J ends lost 1 base and 4 bases, in that order; junction bases with no gene match: 6. The CDR3 bases are TGTGCCAGCAGCTTAGAAGGGACAGGAAAGAATCAGCCCCAGCATTTT. Translated, it gives CASSLEGTGKNQPQHF.

The chain employs TRBV7-9 and TRBJ2-1; 15 nucleotides align to TRBD2. The CDR3 length is 14 residues. The germline gives CDR1 SEHNR, CDR2 FQNEAQ (reference sequence). V was pared by 5 bases and J by 8 bases, with 1 base of the junction left unmatched. The CDR3 reads CASSRTSGRDEQFF. As DNA, the CDR3 is TGTGCCAGCAGCCGGACTAGCGGGAGGGATGAGCAGTTCTTC.

The chain recombines TRBV6-1 with TRBJ2-2; either TRBD1 or TRBD2 may fit D (7 bases each). The CDR3 extends over 16 amino acids. Between the trimmed V and J ends, which lost 0 bases and 6 bases, there was a span of 14 bases. Looked up from germline, CDR1 is MNHNS and CDR2 is SASEGT. In DNA form, the CDR3 reads TGTGCCAGCAGTGAAGCGGGAGGGGGCGCCTCCGGGGAGCTGTTTTTT. Encoded protein: CASSEAGGGASGELFF.

Only a few counts were recorded for this clone. Other DNA variants within this sample encode the same CDR3. V and J are TRBV11-2 and TRBJ2-1; D assignment may be TRBD1 or TRBD2 (6 bases each). Between the trimmed V and J ends, which lost 5 bases and 5 bases, there was a span of 13 bases. This CDR3 is 14 amino acids long. The germline V gene encodes CDR1 SGHAT and CDR2 FQNNGV. In nucleotides, the CDR3 is TGTGCCAGCAGCAGGGGGACTGCAAACAATGAGCAGTTCTTC. This encodes CASSRGTANNEQFF.